The 2 T cell receptor beta chains below all came from one sample that was sequenced in a study. A single record per CDR3 protein comes from TCRdb applying MiXCR to the RT-PCR reads. The data show hundreds of thousands of distinct CDR3 sequences, 12% to 15% seen once. Sequenced: memory CD4+ T cells from blood. These receptors were obtained from a female donor in good health, serving as a healthy control.

This clonotype was counted only a few times. This chain links TRBV7-3 with TRBJ2-2; TRBD2 might be the D (6 bases). V was shortened by 1 base and J by 1 base, with 13 bases between the two germline ends. CDR1 and CDR2 (germline): SGHTA, FQGTGA. The length of the CDR3 is 17 residues. CDR3 region: CASSLIVSEGNTGELFF. The CDR3 DNA reads TGTGCCAGCAGCTTAATTGTTTCGGAGGGGAACACCGGGGAGCTGTTTTTT.

This clonotype showed up just a few times. The rearrangement uses TRBV24-1 and TRBJ2-5, with 7 bases matching TRBD2. With 0 bases clipped from V and 5 bases from J, the junction kept 5 bases outside the gene matches. This CDR3 is built from 15 residues. Germline values: CDR1 KGHDR, CDR2 SFDVKD. The chain's CDR3 is CATSDLALGGETQYF. The CDR3 DNA sequence: TGTGCCACCAGTGATTTGGCCCTCGGGGGGGAGACCCAGTACTTC.